This T cell receptor beta chain was found in a study of shared clonotypes between healthy human individuals. Study outcomes and limitations: Donors were few, which limited the genetic and exposure-history diversity represented.

This clone was counted a single time. Its antigen is not known. Authors' methods: ImmunoSEQ junction-only sequences lacked quality scores, so their filtering differed. Only in-frame clones appear in the TCRdb table, and some are missing; sequencing was by immunoSEQ multiplex PCR. V and J calls and clone size come straight from that table; D and trimming were deduced from the DNA. The table shows roughly 1,100,000 clones, with around 74% occurring only once. Donation came from healthy HIV-negative adults that had no recent acute infections or vaccinations. Sequencing input: memory CD4+ T cells sorted from blood. The subset was: CD45RA-negative fraction. This sequence originates from a man aged 18 to 30 in good health.

CDR3 amino acids: CAWSRQGYSPLHF. The CDR3, as DNA: TGTGCCTGGAGTAGACAGGGTTATTCACCCCTCCACTTT. The chain is built from TRBV30 and TRBJ1-6; 7 bases map to TRBD1. Germline V gene sequence: CDR1 GTSNPN, CDR2 SVGIG (reference sequence). This CDR3 is built from 13 residues. With V trimmed by 2 bases and J by 8 bases, 3 bases remained unmatched.